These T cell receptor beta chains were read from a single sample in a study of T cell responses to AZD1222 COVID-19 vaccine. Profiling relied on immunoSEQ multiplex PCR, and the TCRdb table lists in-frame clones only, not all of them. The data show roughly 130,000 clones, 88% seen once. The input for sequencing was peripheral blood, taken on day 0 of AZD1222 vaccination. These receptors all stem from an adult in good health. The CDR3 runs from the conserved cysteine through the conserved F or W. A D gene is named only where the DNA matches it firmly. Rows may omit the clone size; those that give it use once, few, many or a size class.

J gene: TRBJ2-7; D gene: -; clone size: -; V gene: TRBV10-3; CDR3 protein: CAISELRVLDRLSYEQYF; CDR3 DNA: TGTGCCATCAGTGAGTTACGAGTCCTGGACAGACTGTCCTACGAGCAGTACTTC
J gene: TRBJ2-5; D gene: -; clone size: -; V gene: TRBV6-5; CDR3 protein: CASSYGTGPKEETQYF; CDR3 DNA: TGTGCCAGCAGTTACGGAACGGGCCCCAAGGAAGAGACCCAGTACTTC
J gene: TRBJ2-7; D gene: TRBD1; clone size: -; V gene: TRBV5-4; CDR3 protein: CASSLQGALTEQYF; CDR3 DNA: TGTGCCAGCAGCTTGCAGGGGGCGCTGACCGAGCAGTACTTC
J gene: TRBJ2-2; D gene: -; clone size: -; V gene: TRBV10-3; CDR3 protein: CAILRLDTGELFF; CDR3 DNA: TGTGCCATACTCCGACTTGACACCGGGGAGCTGTTTTTT
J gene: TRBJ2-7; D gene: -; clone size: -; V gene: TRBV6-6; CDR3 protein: CASSPGASSYEQYF; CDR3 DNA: TGTGCCAGCAGTCCCGGGGCGAGCTCCTACGAGCAGTACTTC
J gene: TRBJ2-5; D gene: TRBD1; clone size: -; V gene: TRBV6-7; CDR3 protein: CASRRTGGETQYF; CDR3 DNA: TGTGCCAGCAGACGGACAGGGGGAGAGACCCAGTACTTC
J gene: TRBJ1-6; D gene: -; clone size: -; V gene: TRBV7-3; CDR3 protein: CASSLGSRTYNSPLHF; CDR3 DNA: TGTGCCAGCAGCCTAGGTTCCAGGACCTATAATTCACCCCTCCACTTT
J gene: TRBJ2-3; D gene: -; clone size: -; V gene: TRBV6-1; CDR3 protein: CASSEDSYTQYF; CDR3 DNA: TGTGCCAGCAGTGAAGATTCGTATACGCAGTATTTT
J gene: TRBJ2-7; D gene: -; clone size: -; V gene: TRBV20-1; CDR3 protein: CSASRQSYEQYF; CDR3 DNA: TGCAGTGCTAGTCGGCAGTCCTACGAGCAGTACTTC
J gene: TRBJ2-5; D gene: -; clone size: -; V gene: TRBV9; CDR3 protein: CASSVEGGPKGVETQYF; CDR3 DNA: TGTGCCAGCAGCGTAGAGGGAGGTCCCAAGGGGGTAGAGACCCAGTACTTC
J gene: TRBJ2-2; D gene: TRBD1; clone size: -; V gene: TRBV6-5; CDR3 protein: CASSSRTGKSTGELFF; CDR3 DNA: TGTGCCAGCAGTTCACGGACAGGGAAGAGCACCGGGGAGCTGTTTTTT
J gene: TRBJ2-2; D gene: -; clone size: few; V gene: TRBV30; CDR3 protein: CAWSPGLGELFF; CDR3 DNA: TGTGCCTGGAGTCCGGGGTTAGGGGAGCTGTTTTTT
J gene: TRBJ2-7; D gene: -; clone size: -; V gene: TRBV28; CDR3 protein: CASSGSPYYEQYF; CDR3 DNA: TGTGCCAGCTCGGGCTCGCCGTACTACGAGCAGTACTTC
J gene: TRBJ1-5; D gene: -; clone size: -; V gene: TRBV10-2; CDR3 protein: CASRQGSGQPQHF; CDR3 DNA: TGCGCCAGCAGACAGGGATCCGGACAGCCCCAGCATTTT
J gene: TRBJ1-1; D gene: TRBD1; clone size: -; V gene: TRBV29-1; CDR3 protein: CSVEEGQGGTEAFF; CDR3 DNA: TGCAGCGTTGAAGAAGGACAGGGGGGGACTGAAGCTTTCTTT
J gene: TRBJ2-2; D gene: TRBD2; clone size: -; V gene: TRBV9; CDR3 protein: CASSGGTSGAAQAGELFF; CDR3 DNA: TGTGCCAGCAGCGGAGGGACTAGCGGGGCGGCTCAAGCCGGGGAGCTGTTTTTT
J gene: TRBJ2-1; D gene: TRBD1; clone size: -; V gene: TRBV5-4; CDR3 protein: CASSRQGAGYEQFF; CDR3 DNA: TGTGCCAGCAGCCGACAGGGGGCGGGCTATGAGCAGTTCTTC
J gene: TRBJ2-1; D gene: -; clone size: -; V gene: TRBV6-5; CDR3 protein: CASSTGAGADNEQFF; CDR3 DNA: TGTGCCAGCAGTACTGGGGCAGGGGCGGACAATGAGCAGTTCTTC
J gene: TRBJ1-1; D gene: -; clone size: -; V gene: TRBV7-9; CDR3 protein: CASSPGRPNTEAFF; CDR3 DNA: TGTGCCAGCAGCCCCGGCAGACCGAACACTGAAGCTTTCTTT
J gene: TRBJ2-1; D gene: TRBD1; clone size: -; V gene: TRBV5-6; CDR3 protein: CASSPWTGGYNEQFF; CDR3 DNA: TGTGCCAGCAGCCCCTGGACAGGTGGCTACAATGAGCAGTTCTTC
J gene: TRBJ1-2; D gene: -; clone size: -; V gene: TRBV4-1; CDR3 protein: CASSQEGQVFYGYTF; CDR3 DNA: TGCGCCAGCAGCCAAGAGGGACAAGTCTTCTATGGCTACACCTTC
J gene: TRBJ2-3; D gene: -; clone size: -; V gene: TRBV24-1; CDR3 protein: CATREGGADATQYF; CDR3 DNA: TGTGCCACCAGGGAGGGGGGCGCGGATGCTACGCAGTATTTT
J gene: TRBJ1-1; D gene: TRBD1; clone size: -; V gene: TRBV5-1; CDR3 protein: CASSLVPGTVLEAFF; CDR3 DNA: TGCGCCAGCAGCTTGGTACCCGGGACAGTTCTGGAAGCTTTCTTT
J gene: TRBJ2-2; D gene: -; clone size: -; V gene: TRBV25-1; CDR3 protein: CASSGGGTSGTGELFF; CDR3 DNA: TGTGCCAGCAGTGGCGGAGGGACAAGCGGAACCGGGGAGCTGTTTTTT
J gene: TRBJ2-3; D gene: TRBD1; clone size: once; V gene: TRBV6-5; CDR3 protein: CASSLLWTGRDTQYF; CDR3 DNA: TGTGCCAGCAGTCTCCTGTGGACAGGGAGAGATACGCAGTATTTT
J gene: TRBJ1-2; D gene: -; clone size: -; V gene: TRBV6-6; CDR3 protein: CASSMGFNYGYTF; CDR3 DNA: TGTGCCAGCAGTATGGGGTTTAACTATGGCTACACCTTC
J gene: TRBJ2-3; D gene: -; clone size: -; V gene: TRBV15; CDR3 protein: CATTPGRTDTQYF; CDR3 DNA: TGTGCCACCACCCCGGGACGCACAGATACGCAGTATTTT
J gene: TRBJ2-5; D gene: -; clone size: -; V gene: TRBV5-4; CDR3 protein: CASSPGRAGETQYF; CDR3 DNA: TGTGCCAGCAGCCCGGGACGGGCCGGGGAGACCCAGTACTTC
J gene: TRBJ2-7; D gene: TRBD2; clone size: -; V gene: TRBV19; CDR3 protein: CASSVQLSRGVEQYF; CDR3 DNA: TGTGCCAGTAGTGTTCAACTGAGCCGGGGGGTCGAGCAGTACTTC
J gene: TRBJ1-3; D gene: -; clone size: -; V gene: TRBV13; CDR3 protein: CASSYERNTIYF; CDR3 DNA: TGTGCCAGCAGCTACGAGAGAAACACCATATATTTT
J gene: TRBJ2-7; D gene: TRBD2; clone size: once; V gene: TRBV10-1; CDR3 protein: CASSGRILGEQYF; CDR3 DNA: TGCGCCAGCAGCGGGAGGATTCTCGGCGAGCAGTACTTC
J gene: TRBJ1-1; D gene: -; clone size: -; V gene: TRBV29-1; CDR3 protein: CSGKAGAGTEAFF; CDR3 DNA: TGCAGCGGCAAGGCGGGGGCAGGCACTGAAGCTTTCTTT